This T cell receptor beta chain derives from a study of T cell changes during pregnancy in multiple sclerosis. CDR3 length equals 15 residues. V shed 5 bases and J shed 0 bases, with 11 bases lying between them. Per germline, CDR1 SGHVS and CDR2 FNYEAQ. The repertoire was sequenced with immunoSEQ multiplex PCR; TCRdb's copy has only in-frame clones and lacks some. The sample includes some 10,000 clones, 85% to 90% of them seen just once. The sequence derives from a female donor in good health, enrolled as a control in a pregnancy study. This rearrangement joins TRBV7-6 to TRBJ2-1; D perhaps matches TRBD1 (5 bases). The sample was CD8+ T cells from peripheral blood mononuclear cells, taken in the first trimester of pregnancy. DNA for the CDR3: TGTGCCAGCAGCCCCGACAGCGCCTCCTACAATGAGCAGTTCTTC. As protein: CASSPDSASYNEQFF.